A single T cell receptor (beta chain) is shown here with its context. This clone was detected a few times. The antigen it binds to is not known. No much larger clone exists at a distance of one base, and base qualities are not known. Using the deep immunoSEQ assay, multiplex PCR amplified TCR CDR3 regions from genomic DNA. For each cell subset, the extracted genomic DNA was distributed evenly across all wells of several immunoSEQ 96-well plates, and each plate served as one replicate. Each replicate PCR for sorted subsets received 150 to 250 ng genomic DNA, equal to roughly 30,000 T cell genomes. The purified libraries were quantified using a Qubit 3.0 fluorometer, sized with a Bioanalyzer 2100, and then quantified again using the KAPA Library Quantification kit. Every immunoSEQ 96-well plate was sequenced on a dedicated single-read 150-cycle Illumina NextSeq 550 flow cell. The original methods were these. Because only junctional sequences without quality scores were contained in the immunoSEQ output, filtering matching that applied to full-length reads could not be performed. To assign V/J genes and CDR3, sequences were annotated using PyIR, a Python wrapper for IgBLAST v1.9, with IMGT germline references. Reads with weak V/J assignments (E-value above 1e-6), missing CDR3, stop codons, out-of-frame junctions, or ambiguous translated residues were removed. V3J clonotypes were defined as sequences sharing the same inferred V gene, J gene, and CDR3 amino acid sequence. The percentage overlap between two repertoires was calculated by dividing the number of shared unique clonotypes by the size of the smaller repertoire. Repertoire richness was assessed with RTK rarefaction, the Chao1 estimator, and Recon v2.1 estimates of unobserved clonotypes. Generation probabilities for all TCRbeta clonotypes obtained by the gDNA method from several donors were computed using OLGA. As stored in TCRdb, this immuneACCESS dataset retains in-frame rearrangements with V and J assigned. A fraction of the clones does not appear; measured against another copy, unresolved V genes explain less than half of the discrepancy, and the remainder lacks a known reason. The DNA gave D and trimming, while V, J and clone size come from that table. This sample is represented by 2,100,000 or so clones; roughly 95% of them were singletons. In total, the top ten clones hold 0.1% to 0.15% of the sample.

The source of the sample is a study of shared clonotypes between healthy human individuals (TCRdb year 2020). Turning to the overall study: A couple of women and a few men aged 18 to 49 years were included in the cohort. Blood TCR repertoires of about 5 healthy adults were deeply sequenced to estimate repertoire size and the extent of clonotype sharing between individuals. To increase sequencing depth and limit assay-specific biases, different laboratories used diverse techniques to prepare libraries and sequence TCR repertoires. For each donor, three plates each were used for CD4 naive and CD4 memory, two plates were used for CD8 naive, and one plate was used for CD8 memory. Per donor, leukapheresis produced somewhere between about 0.94 and 9 billion PBMCs. Overall results and qualifications from the work: The genetic and exposure-history diversity represented was limited by the small number of donors. Pairwise subsampling led to the expectation that sequencing depth would affect the degree of clonotype sharing among donors. Estimated clonotype richness was generally larger for naive than for memory subsets. Clonotypes shared by all four sorted-subset donors showed higher generation probabilities than non-shared clonotypes. Sampling was restricted to blood, and TCR repertoires in tissue are likely to differ from TCR repertoires in blood. Rarefaction of sorted-subset datasets indicated incomplete sequencing despite the large sequencing depth. Across a handful of donors, approximately 5% of naive CD4, approximately 3.5% of naive CD8, around 2.1% of memory CD4, and approximately 0.4% of memory CD8 clonotypes were shared.

CDR1 and CDR2, looked up from the germline V gene, are KGHSH and LQKENI. The CDR3 covers 15 residues, taking in both the cysteine and the phenylalanine. The kept DNA is CDR3 alone, 45 bases in frame from the first base. Compared with germline, V lacks 4 bases and J lacks 5 bases; bases without a gene match: 10. Donors were healthy HIV-negative adults with no recently reported acute infections or vaccinations. Only Caucasian adults living in Nashville, Tennessee, USA were represented among the donors. CD4+ T cells were enriched by magnetic negative selection; naive cells were then positively selected on CD45RA, and the negative fraction formed the memory subset. Blood was collected by leukapheresis, and PBMCs were isolated by Ficoll-Histopaque density gradient centrifugation and then cryopreserved in liquid nitrogen vapor phase. Purity and quantity of every magnetically sorted T cell population were checked by analytical flow cytometry. Genomic DNA was isolated from every sorted fraction and measured by UV absorbance on a Nanodrop 2000c.

The sequence is built from TRBV18 and TRBJ1-2; TRBD1 lines up with 7 middle nucleotides. The clonotype was recovered from a man younger than 30 in good health. What was sequenced was naive CD4+ T cells sorted from blood. The cell subset or site label of this sample denotes: CD45RA+ positively selected. The DNA is as follows: TGTGCCAGCTCACTAAACGGACAGGAGTGGTATGGCTACACCTTC. This is translated as CASSLNGQEWYGYTF.